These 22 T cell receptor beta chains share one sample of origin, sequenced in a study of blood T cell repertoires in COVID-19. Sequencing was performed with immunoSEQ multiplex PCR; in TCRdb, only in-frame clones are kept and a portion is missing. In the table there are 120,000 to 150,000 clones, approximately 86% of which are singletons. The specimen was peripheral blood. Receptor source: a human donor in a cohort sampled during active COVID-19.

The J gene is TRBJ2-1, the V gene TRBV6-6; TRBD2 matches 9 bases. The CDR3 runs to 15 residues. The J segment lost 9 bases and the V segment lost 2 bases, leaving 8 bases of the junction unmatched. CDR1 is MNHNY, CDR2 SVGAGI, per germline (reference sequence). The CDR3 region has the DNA TGTGCCAGCAGTTACGAGGGACTAGCCGCCTCTGAGCAGTTCTTC. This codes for CASSYEGLAASEQFF.

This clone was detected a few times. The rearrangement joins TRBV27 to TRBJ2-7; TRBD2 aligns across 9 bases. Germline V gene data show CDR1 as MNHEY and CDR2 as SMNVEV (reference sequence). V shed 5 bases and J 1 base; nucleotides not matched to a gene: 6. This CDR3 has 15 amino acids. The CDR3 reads CASSLSGRLSYEQYF. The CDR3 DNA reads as TGTGCCAGCAGTCTTAGCGGGAGACTGTCCTACGAGCAGTACTTC.

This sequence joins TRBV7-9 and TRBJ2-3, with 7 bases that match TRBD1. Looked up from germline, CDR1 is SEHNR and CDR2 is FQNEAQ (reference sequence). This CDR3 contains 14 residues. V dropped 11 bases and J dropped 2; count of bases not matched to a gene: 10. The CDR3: CAGRTGMDTDTQYF. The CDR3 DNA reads TGTGCCGGTCGGACAGGCATGGACACAGATACGCAGTATTTT.

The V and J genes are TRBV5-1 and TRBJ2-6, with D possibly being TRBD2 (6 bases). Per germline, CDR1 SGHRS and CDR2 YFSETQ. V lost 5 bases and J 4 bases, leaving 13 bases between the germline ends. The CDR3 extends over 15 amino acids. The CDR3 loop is CASRGGTAGANVLTF. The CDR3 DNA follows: TGCGCCAGCAGGGGGGGTACGGCCGGGGCCAACGTCCTGACTTTC.

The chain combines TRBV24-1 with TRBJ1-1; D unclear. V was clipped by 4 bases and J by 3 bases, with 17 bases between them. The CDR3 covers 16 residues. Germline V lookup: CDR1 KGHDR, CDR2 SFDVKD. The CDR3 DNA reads TGTGCCACCAGTGAGTCTCCTCGAGGAGGGTACACTGAAGCTTTCTTT. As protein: CATSESPRGGYTEAFF.

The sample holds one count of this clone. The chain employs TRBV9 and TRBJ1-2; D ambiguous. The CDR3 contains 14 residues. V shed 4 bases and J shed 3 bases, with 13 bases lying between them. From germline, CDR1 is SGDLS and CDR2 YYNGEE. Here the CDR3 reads CASSQRTGDYGYTF. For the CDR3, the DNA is TGTGCCAGCAGCCAAAGAACGGGTGACTATGGCTACACCTTC.

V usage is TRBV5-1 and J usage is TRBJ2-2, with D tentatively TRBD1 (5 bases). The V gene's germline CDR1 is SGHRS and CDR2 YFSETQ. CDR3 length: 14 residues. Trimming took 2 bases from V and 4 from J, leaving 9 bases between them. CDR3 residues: CASSLQDLTGELFF. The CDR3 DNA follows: TGCGCCAGCAGCTTACAGGATCTCACCGGGGAGCTGTTTTTT. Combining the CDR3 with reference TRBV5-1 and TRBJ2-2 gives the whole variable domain KAGVTQTPRYLIKTRGQQVTLSCSPISGHRSVSWYQQTPGQGLQFLFEYFSETQRNKGNFPGRFSGRQFSNSRSEMNVSTLELGDSALYLCASSLQDLTGELFFGEGSRLTVL.

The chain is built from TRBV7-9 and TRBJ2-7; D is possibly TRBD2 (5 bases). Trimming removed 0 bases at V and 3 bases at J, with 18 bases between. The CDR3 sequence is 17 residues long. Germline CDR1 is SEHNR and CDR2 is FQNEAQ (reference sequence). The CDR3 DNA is TGTGCCAGCAGCTTAGCGCCGCTTAGGGAGAGACACTACGAGCAGTACTTC. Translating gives CASSLAPLRERHYEQYF.

DNA of the CDR3: TGTGCCAGCAGCATTAGGGCCATAAAGGGACAGCTTTTCGAGCAGTACTTC. Translation: CASSIRAIKGQLFEQYF. The chain links TRBV7-8 to TRBJ2-7, with 7 bases lining up with TRBD1. Germline V gene sequence: CDR1 SGHVS, CDR2 FQNEAQ. The CDR3 extends over 17 amino acids. With V trimmed by 5 bases and J by 6 bases, 19 bases remained unmatched.

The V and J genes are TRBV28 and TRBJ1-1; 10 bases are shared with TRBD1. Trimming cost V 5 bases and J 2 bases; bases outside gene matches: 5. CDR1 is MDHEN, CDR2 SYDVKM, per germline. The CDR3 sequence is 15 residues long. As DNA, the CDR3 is TGTGCCAGCAGTGCGCGGGACAGGGGAAACACTGAAGCTTTCTTT. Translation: CASSARDRGNTEAFF.

Written as DNA, the CDR3 is TGTGCCAGCAGTTGGGGGACAGGGGGGGACTATGGCTACACCTTC. Protein product: CASSWGTGGDYGYTF. The V and J genes are TRBV27 and TRBJ1-2; 11 nucleotides align to TRBD1. The CDR3 totals 15 residues. Germline trimming cut 4 bases from V and 3 bases from J; bases unmatched to any gene: 4. CDR1 and CDR2 (germline): MNHEY, SMNVEV (reference sequence).

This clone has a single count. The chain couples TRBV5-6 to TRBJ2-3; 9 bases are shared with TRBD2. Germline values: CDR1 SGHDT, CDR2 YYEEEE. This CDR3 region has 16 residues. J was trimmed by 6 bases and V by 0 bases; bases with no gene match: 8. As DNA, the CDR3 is TGTGCCAGCAGCTTGGCCGGCGGGGGGGCCCGGGATACGCAGTATTTT. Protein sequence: CASSLAGGGARDTQYF.

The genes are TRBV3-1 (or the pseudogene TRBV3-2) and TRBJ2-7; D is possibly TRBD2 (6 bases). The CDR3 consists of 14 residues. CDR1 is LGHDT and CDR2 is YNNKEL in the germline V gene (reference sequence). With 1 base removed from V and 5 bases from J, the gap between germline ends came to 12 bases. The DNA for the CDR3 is TGTGCCAGCAGCCAAGGGACTATAGTCCACGAGCAGTACTTC. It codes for CASSQGTIVHEQYF.

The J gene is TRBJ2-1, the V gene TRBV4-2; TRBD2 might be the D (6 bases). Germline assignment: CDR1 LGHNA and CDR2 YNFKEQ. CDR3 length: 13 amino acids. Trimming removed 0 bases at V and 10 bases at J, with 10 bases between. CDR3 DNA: TGTGCCAGCAGCCAAGAAGGGACTGGGGAGCAGTTCTTC. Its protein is CASSQEGTGEQFF.

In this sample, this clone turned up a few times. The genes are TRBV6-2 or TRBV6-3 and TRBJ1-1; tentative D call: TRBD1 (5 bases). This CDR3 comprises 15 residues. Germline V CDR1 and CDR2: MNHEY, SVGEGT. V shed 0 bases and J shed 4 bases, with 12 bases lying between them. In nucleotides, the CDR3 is TGTGCCAGCAGTTACTCCCAGGGCTGGAGCACTGAAGCTTTCTTT. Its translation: CASSYSQGWSTEAFF.

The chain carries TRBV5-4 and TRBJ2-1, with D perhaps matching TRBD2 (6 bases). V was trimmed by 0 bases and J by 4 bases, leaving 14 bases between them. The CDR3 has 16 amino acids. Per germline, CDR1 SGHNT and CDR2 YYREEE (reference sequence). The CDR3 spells CASSLGLGLKYNEQFF. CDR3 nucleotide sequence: TGTGCCAGCAGCTTGGGACTAGGCTTGAAATACAATGAGCAGTTCTTC.

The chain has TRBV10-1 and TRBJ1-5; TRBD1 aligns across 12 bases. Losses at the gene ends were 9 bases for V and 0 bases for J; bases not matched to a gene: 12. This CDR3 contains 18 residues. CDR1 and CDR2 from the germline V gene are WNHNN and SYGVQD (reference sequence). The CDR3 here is CARVGTGTGGRSNQPQHF. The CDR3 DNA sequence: TGCGCCAGGGTGGGGACCGGGACAGGGGGCCGTAGCAATCAGCCCCAGCATTTT.

The CDR3 nucleotides are TGTGCCACCAGTGAACTAGCGGCAAACAATGAGCAGTTCTTC. Protein sequence: CATSELAANNEQFF. V is TRBV24-1 and J is TRBJ2-1, with 8 bases lining up with TRBD2. This CDR3 has 14 amino acids. The germline gives CDR1 KGHDR, CDR2 SFDVKD. V shed 4 bases and J 5 bases; nucleotides not matched to a gene: 3.

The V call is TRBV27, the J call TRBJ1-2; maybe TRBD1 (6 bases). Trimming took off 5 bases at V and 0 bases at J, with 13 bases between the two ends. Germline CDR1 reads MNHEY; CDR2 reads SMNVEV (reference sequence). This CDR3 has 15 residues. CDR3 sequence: CASSIQGRANYGYTF. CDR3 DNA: TGTGCCAGCAGTATACAGGGCCGAGCTAACTATGGCTACACCTTC.

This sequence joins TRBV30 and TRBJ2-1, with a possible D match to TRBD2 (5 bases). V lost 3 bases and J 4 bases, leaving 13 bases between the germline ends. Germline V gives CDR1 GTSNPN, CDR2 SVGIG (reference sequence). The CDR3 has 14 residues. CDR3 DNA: TGTGCCTGGAGCGGGGTAACCTCATACAATGAGCAGTTCTTC. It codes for CAWSGVTSYNEQFF.

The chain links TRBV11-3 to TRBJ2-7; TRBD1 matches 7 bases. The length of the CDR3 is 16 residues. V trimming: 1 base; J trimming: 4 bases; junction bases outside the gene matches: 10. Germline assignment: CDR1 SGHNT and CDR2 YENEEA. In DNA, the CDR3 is TGTGCCAGCAGCTTAGGTTCGGGACAGAACCTTTACGAGCAGTACTTC. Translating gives CASSLGSGQNLYEQYF.

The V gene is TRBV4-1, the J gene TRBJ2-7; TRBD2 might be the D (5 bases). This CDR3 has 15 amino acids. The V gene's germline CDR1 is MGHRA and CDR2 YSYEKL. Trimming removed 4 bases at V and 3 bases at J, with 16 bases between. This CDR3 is CASSRGTLSGYEQYF. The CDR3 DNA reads TGCGCCAGCAGCCGAGGCACTTTAAGCGGCTACGAGCAGTACTTC.